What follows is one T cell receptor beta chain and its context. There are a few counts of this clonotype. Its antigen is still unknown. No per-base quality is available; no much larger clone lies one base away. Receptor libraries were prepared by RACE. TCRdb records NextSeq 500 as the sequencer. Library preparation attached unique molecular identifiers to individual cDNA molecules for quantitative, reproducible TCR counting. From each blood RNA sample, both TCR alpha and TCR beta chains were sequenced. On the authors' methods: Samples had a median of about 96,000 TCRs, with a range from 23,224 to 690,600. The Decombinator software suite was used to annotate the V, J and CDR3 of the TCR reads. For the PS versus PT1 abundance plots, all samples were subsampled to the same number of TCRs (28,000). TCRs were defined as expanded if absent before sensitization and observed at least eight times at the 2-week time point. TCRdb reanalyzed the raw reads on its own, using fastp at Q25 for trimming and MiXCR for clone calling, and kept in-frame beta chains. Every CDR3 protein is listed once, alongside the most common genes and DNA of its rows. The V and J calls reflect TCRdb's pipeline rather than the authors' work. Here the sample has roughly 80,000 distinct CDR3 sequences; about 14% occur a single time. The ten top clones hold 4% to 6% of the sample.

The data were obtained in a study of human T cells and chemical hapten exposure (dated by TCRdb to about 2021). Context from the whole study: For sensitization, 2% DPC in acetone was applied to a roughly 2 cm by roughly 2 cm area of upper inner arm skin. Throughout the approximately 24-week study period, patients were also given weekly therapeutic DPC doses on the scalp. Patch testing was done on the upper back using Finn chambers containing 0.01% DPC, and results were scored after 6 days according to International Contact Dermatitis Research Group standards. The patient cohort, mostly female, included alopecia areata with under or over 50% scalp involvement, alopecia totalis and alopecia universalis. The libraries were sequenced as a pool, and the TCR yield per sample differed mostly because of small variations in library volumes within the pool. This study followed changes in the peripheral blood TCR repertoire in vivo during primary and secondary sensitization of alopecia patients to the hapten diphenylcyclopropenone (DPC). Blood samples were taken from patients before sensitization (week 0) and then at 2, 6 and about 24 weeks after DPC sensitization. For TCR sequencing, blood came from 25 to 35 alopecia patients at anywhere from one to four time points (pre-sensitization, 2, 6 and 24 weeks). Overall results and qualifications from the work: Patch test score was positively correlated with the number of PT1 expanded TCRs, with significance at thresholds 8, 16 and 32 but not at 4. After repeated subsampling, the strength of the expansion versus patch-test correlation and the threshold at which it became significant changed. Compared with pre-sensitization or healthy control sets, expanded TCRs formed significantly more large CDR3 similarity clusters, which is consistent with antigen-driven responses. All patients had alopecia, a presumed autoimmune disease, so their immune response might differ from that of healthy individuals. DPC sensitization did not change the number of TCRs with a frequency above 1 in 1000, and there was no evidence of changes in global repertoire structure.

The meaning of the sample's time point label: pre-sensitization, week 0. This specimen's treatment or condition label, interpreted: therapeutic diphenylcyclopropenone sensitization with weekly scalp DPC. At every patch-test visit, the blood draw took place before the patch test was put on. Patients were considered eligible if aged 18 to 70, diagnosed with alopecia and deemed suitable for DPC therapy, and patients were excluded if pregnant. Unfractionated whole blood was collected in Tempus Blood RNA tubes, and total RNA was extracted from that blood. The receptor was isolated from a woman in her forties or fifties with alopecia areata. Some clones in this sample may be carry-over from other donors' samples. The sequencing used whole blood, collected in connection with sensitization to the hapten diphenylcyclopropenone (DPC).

The DNA sequence reads TGTGCCAGCAGTGTATCGTGGGCGGATGAAAAACTGTTTTTT. Protein translation: CASSVSWADEKLFF. The chain couples TRBV2 to TRBJ1-4, with the D gene uncertain. Between the V and J ends, shortened by 4 bases and 6 bases respectively, the junction contains 12 bases. The CDR3 sequence holds 14 residues, the cysteine and phenylalanine included. The read is trimmed to its CDR3 DNA, 42 bases read in frame from base 1. CDR1 SNHLY and CDR2 FYNNEI are derived from the germline V gene.